This T cell receptor (beta chain) was identified in a study of T cell changes during pregnancy in multiple sclerosis. This clone showed up just a few times. Other DNA sequences in the sample encode the same CDR3. This CDR3 region has 13 residues. Trimming took 3 bases from V and 1 from J, leaving 6 bases between them. Germline V lookup: CDR1 KGHSH, CDR2 LQKENI. TCRdb keeps only in-frame clones here, not all; method: immunoSEQ multiplex PCR. Of about 36,000 clones in the sample, around 92% were seen once. The sequence was obtained from a female donor in good health, enrolled as a control in a pregnancy study. The chain is built from TRBV18 and TRBJ1-1; no clear D gene. The specimen was CD4+ T cells from peripheral blood mononuclear cells, collected in the third trimester of pregnancy. The CDR3 is CASSPTGNTEAFF. The CDR3 DNA is TGTGCCAGCTCACCCACCGGGAACACTGAAGCTTTCTTT. The full variable domain, completed using reference TRBV18 and TRBJ1-1, is NAGVMQNPRHLVRRRGQEARLRCSPMKGHSHVYWYRQLPEEGLKFMVYLQKENIIDESGMPKERFSAEFPKEGPSILRIQQVVRGDSAAYFCASSPTGNTEAFFGQGTRLTVV.